The 12 T cell receptor beta chains below come from one sample, sequenced in a study of CD8 T cells in ankylosing spondylitis. TCRdb re-called the 5' RACE reads with MiXCR, one entry per CDR3 protein. This table has 250,000 to 350,000 distinct CDR3 sequences, 20% appearing once. Sequencing was done on a sample of blood, either unsorted or a sorted T cell fraction (not recorded which). The receptor source for this set is a male donor with ankylosing spondylitis or in good health (not recorded which).

This clonotype was picked up many times. The chain employs TRBV19 and TRBJ2-1, with 11 nucleotides matching TRBD2. The CDR3 is 15 amino acids. J was trimmed by 6 bases and V by 6 bases; bases with no gene match: 7. Germline CDR1 and CDR2: LNHDA and SQIVND (reference sequence). The CDR3 coding sequence is TGTGCCAGTAGCCCTCGGACTAGCGGGCTCAATGAGCAGTTCTTC. Translating it yields CASSPRTSGLNEQFF.

There are many counts of this clonotype. This chain joins TRBV27 and TRBJ1-5; D might be TRBD1 (6 bases). This CDR3 is built from 13 residues. Trimming removed 8 bases at V and 7 bases at J, with 15 bases between. CDR1 and CDR2 (germline): MNHEY, SMNVEV (reference sequence). The CDR3 loop reads CASGGGFYQPQHF. The CDR3 nucleotides are TGTGCCAGCGGAGGGGGGTTTTACCAGCCCCAGCATTTT.

The chain joins TRBV3-1 to TRBJ2-3; 10 bases match TRBD1. The J segment lost 1 base and the V segment lost 4 bases, leaving 5 bases of the junction unmatched. Germline V gene sequence: CDR1 LGHDT, CDR2 YNNKEL (reference sequence). The CDR3 is 16 amino acids. The CDR3 DNA sequence: TGTGCCAGCAGCCCAACCGGGACAGGGGGCACAGATACGCAGTATTTT. It specifies CASSPTGTGGTDTQYF.

The rearrangement uses TRBV29-1 and TRBJ2-3, with a tentative D call TRBD1 (5 bases). Germline CDR1 and CDR2: SQVTM and ANQGSEA. The CDR3 is 13 residues long. Trimming left V 3 bases short and J 4 bases short, with 11 bases between. The CDR3 DNA reads TGCAGCGTTGAGAAGGGGAACCCAGATACGCAGTATTTT. Translating it yields CSVEKGNPDTQYF.

This clonotype was recorded many times. The chain recombines TRBV7-3 with TRBJ1-2, with unresolved D. In germline, CDR1 is SGHTA, CDR2 FQGTGA. Trimming stripped 2 bases from V and 4 bases from J, with 5 bases between. This CDR3 region has 12 residues. CDR3 sequence: CASSLAGYGYTF. The CDR3 region has the DNA TGTGCCAGCAGCTTAGCCGGCTATGGCTACACCTTC.

This clonotype has a count of ten or more. The J gene is TRBJ2-2, the V gene TRBV6-1; 13 bases fit TRBD2. The CDR3 is 15 amino acids. Germline CDR1 reads MNHNS; CDR2 reads SASEGT. After removal of 7 bases from V and 7 bases from J, the junction contained 6 bases not matched to a gene. The CDR3 reads CASTGTSGVYGELFF. The CDR3 region has the DNA TGTGCCAGCACCGGGACTAGCGGGGTGTACGGGGAGCTGTTTTTT.

This clonotype was observed at least ten times. The chain couples TRBV3-1 to TRBJ1-3, with unresolved D. The CDR3 has 14 residues. In germline, CDR1 is LGHDT, CDR2 YNNKEL (reference sequence). V was clipped by 5 bases and J by 0 bases, with 8 bases between them. The CDR3 region has the DNA TGTGCCAGCAGCTTAGGAGTCTCTGGAAACACCATATATTTT. Translated: CASSLGVSGNTIYF.

This clonotype came up a few times. This chain joins TRBV29-1 and TRBJ2-3, with TRBD2 matching over 8 bases. Per the germline V gene, CDR1 is SQVTM and CDR2 is ANQGSEA. The CDR3 covers 13 residues. Trimming removed 5 bases from V and 4 bases from J; junction bases left unmatched: 5. For the CDR3, the DNA is TGCAGCGTTAGCGGGAGTGGCGCAGATACGCAGTATTTT. It yields the protein CSVSGSGADTQYF.

The rearrangement uses TRBV5-1 and TRBJ2-4; possible D gene TRBD2, 5 bases. V was shortened by 0 bases and J by 7 bases, with 14 bases between the two germline ends. The CDR3 spans 15 residues. Germline V lookup: CDR1 SGHRS, CDR2 YFSETQ. The CDR3 is CASSLGHRGRNIQYF. The CDR3 DNA follows: TGCGCCAGCAGCTTGGGTCATCGGGGAAGGAACATTCAGTACTTC.

The CDR3 reads CASSPNRDSEAFF. CDR3 DNA sequence: TGTGCCAGCTCACCAAACAGGGATTCTGAAGCTTTCTTT. The V and J genes are TRBV18 and TRBJ1-1; D possibly corresponds to TRBD1 (6 bases). The CDR3 is made up of 13 amino acids. V lost 2 bases and J 6 bases, leaving 10 bases between the germline ends. Germline V CDR1 and CDR2: KGHSH, LQKENI.

This clonotype was seen at least ten times. V is TRBV3-1 and J is TRBJ2-3; D is perhaps TRBD2 (6 bases). V was shortened by 1 base and J by 0 bases, with 8 bases between the two germline ends. The CDR3 has 15 amino acids. The V gene's germline CDR1 is LGHDT and CDR2 YNNKEL (reference sequence). The CDR3 bases are TGTGCCAGCAGCCAAGGCGCGGGGAGCACAGATACGCAGTATTTT. Encoded protein: CASSQGAGSTDTQYF.

Written as DNA, the CDR3 is TGTGCCAGCAGCCCCTCCCCATTAGCGGGAGACTTGGATACGCAGTATTTT. It encodes CASSPSPLAGDLDTQYF. V and J are TRBV3-1 and TRBJ2-3, with 9 positions matching TRBD2. CDR3 length equals 17 residues. V lost 4 bases and J lost 6; bases outside the gene matches: 14. Germline CDR1 and CDR2: LGHDT and YNNKEL (reference sequence).